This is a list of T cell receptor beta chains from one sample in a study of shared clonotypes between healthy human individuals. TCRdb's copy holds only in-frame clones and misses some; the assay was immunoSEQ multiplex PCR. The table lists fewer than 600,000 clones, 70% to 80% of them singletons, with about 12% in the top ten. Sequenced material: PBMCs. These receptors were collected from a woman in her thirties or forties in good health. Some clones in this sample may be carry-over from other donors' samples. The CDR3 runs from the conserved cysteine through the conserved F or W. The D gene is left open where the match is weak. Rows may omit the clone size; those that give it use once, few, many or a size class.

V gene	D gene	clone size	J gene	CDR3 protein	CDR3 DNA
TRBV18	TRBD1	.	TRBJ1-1	CASSLTGTGGGTEAFF	TGTGCCAGCTCACTTACCGGGACAGGGGGTGGTACTGAAGCTTTCTTT
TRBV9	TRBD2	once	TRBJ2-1	CASSVGTSASYNEQFF	TGTGCCAGCAGCGTAGGGACTAGCGCTTCCTACAATGAGCAGTTCTTC
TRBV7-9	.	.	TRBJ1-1	CASRLQGLGTEAFF	TGTGCCAGCAGGCTACAGGGCTTGGGGACTGAAGCTTTCTTT
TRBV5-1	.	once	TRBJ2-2	CASSPRGAPGGNTGELFF	TGCGCCAGCAGCCCTAGGGGGGCTCCCGGTGGGAACACCGGGGAGCTGTTTTTT
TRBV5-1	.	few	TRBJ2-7	CASSPLRGDSSYEQYF	TGCGCCAGCAGCCCGTTACGGGGGGACAGCTCCTACGAGCAGTACTTC
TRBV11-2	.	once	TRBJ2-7	CASSLVEGSLYEQYF	TGTGCCAGCAGCTTAGTTGAGGGATCCCTCTACGAGCAGTACTTC
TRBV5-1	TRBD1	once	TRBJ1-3	CASSSNRGQGNTIYF	TGCGCCAGCAGCTCGAACAGGGGGCAAGGAAACACCATATATTTT
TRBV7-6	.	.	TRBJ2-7	CASSRTYRSEQYF	TGTGCCAGCAGCCGGACCTACCGGTCCGAGCAGTACTTC
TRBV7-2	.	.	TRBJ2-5	CASSLQARRQETQYF	TGTGCCAGCAGCTTACAGGCCAGGCGCCAAGAGACCCAGTACTTC
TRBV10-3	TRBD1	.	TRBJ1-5	CAISPDREEQPQHF	TGTGCCATCAGTCCAGACAGGGAAGAGCAGCCCCAGCATTTT